This T cell receptor (beta chain) was captured in a study of identical twins. Study-level results: Conclusions were drawn cross-sectionally by statistical analysis, without following the same donors.

Unique molecular identifiers were in the cDNA, with template-switch universal primer binding. TCRdb ran MiXCR on the 5' RACE reads and lists one entry per CDR3 protein. The sample holds 500,000 to 550,000 distinct CDR3 sequences, around 20% seen once. As to this clonotype: Its specificity is unknown.

The J segment lost 8 bases and the V segment lost 6 bases, leaving 2 bases of the junction unmatched. This CDR3 has 12 residues. Per the germline V gene, CDR1 is SEHNR and CDR2 is FQNEAQ (reference sequence). These sequences were also reported in another study, on yellow fever vaccine responses in identical twins.

This receptor was obtained from a woman between 18 and 29 years old in good health. The chain uses TRBV7-9 and TRBJ2-2, with TRBD1 matching over 8 bases. The material sequenced was CD4+ T cells sorted from blood. The CDR3, as DNA: TGTGCCAGCAGAAGGGACAGGGGGGAGCTGTTTTTT. This codes for CASRRDRGELFF. Full variable domain (rest looked up from reference TRBV7-9 and TRBJ2-2): DTGVSQNPRHKITKRGQNVTFRCDPISEHNRLYWYRQTLGQGPEFLTYFQNEAQLEKSRLLSDRFSAERPKGSFSTLEIQRTEQGDSAMYLCASRRDRGELFFGEGSRLTVL.